This record looks at one T cell receptor beta chain sequence and its context. The sample is drawn from a study of blood T cell repertoires in COVID-19. At the level of the study: Sites across the United States, Italy and Spain contributed samples from acute and convalescent COVID-19.

Original data processing: Amplification of reference gene primers provided the estimated nucleated cell counts. Some clones are missing from TCRdb's copy, which holds only in-frame ones; the method was immunoSEQ multiplex PCR. D and trimming come from the DNA, and the V and J calls and clone size come from that table. The table records hundreds of thousands of clones, about 83% of them present only once. In germline, CDR1 is LNHNV, CDR2 YYDKDF (reference sequence). V shed 4 bases, J shed 0 bases, and the junction held 11 bases outside the gene matches. The CDR3 sequence is 18 residues long. Sequencing was done on a sample of PBMCs or T cells enriched from blood (not recorded which). This chain connects TRBV15 to TRBJ2-5; 10 nucleotides agree with TRBD2. This clonotype was sampled from a woman aged 45-65 years who had recovered from COVID-19. CDR3 amino acids: CATSNPIAGGQYQETQYF. In DNA, the CDR3 is TGTGCCACCAGCAATCCAATAGCGGGGGGCCAGTACCAAGAGACCCAGTACTTC.